Shown below are 13 T cell receptor beta chains from a single sample sequenced in a study of blood T cell repertoires in COVID-19. Only in-frame clones appear in the TCRdb table, and some are missing; sequencing was by immunoSEQ multiplex PCR. This sample has 34,000 or so clones, with 90% found just once. The sample taken for sequencing was peripheral blood. The receptors were gathered from a man aged 60 to 69 with active or convalescent COVID-19.

The CDR3 spells CASSEIGRGYEQYF. Here the CDR3 DNA reads TGTGCCAGCAGTGAAATCGGCAGGGGGTACGAGCAGTACTTC. The genes are TRBV2 and TRBJ2-7; 7 bases align to TRBD1. The V gene end was trimmed by 2 bases and the J gene end by 4 bases; junction bases not matched to a gene: 5. The germline V gene encodes CDR1 SNHLY and CDR2 FYNNEI. The CDR3 consists of 14 residues.

The CDR3 DNA follows: TGCGCCAGCAGCTTGGGGCATCACCCTGAGTCAGGAACTGAAGCTTTCTTT. Translated: CASSLGHHPESGTEAFF. This chain uses TRBV5-1 with TRBJ1-1, with D unclear. The CDR3 runs 17 residues. Deletions cut 0 bases from V and 5 bases from J, with 20 bases between. Germline V gene lookup returns CDR1 SGHRS and CDR2 YFSETQ.

The J gene is TRBJ1-5, the V gene TRBV2; 7 bases fit TRBD1. The CDR3 is made up of 14 amino acids. CDR1 is SNHLY, CDR2 FYNNEI, per germline. V gave up 7 bases and J gave up 2 bases; unmatched junction bases: 5. CDR3 sequence reads: CASNRGGGNQPQHF. CDR3 coding DNA: TGTGCCAGCAACAGGGGCGGGGGCAATCAGCCCCAGCATTTT.

This clone was observed a few times. V and J are TRBV29-1 and TRBJ2-2; D unresolved. CDR1 and CDR2 (germline): SQVTM, ANQGSEA. V shed 4 bases and J shed 3 bases, with 12 bases lying between them. The CDR3 is made up of 14 amino acids. The CDR3 loop is CSVASEAYTGELFF. The CDR3 DNA sequence: TGCAGCGTTGCTTCCGAGGCCTACACCGGGGAGCTGTTTTTT.

The chain employs TRBV10-3 and TRBJ1-4, with unresolved D. The CDR3 has 13 residues. Trimming shortened V by 6 bases and J by 1 base, and 6 bases separated the two germline ends. CDR1 is ENHRY and CDR2 is SYGVKD in the germline V gene. The CDR3 here is CAISTVTNEKLFF. For the CDR3, the DNA is TGTGCCATCAGCACAGTAACTAATGAAAAACTGTTTTTT.

The rearrangement joins TRBV11-3 to TRBJ2-3; possible D gene TRBD1, 5 bases. V was clipped by 1 base and J by 3 bases, with 8 bases between them. The CDR3 loop spans 14 amino acids. Looked up from germline, CDR1 is SGHNT and CDR2 is YENEEA. The CDR3 DNA is TGTGCCAGCAGCTTAGGCAGGGAAACAGATACGCAGTATTTT. Its protein is CASSLGRETDTQYF.

The J gene is TRBJ2-7, the V gene TRBV5-1, with 14 bases identical to TRBD2. There are 16 residues in the CDR3. Germline V gene lookup returns CDR1 SGHRS and CDR2 YFSETQ. V lost 4 bases and J lost 2; bases outside the gene matches: 5. The CDR3 region is CASSPGLAGGPYEQYF. CDR3 nucleotides: TGCGCCAGCAGCCCCGGACTAGCGGGGGGACCCTACGAGCAGTACTTC.

This chain uses TRBV9 with TRBJ2-7; the match to TRBD1 covers 9 bases. CDR3 length equals 14 residues. Germline values: CDR1 SGDLS, CDR2 YYNGEE. The V segment lost 4 bases and the J segment 3 bases; nucleotides outside the gene matches: 5. DNA of the CDR3: TGTGCCAGCAGCAGCACGGGACAGGGCTACGAGCAGTACTTC. It yields the protein CASSSTGQGYEQYF.

This rearrangement joins TRBV7-3 to TRBJ2-4, with 8 bases fitting TRBD2. Trimming cost V 5 bases and J 6 bases; bases outside gene matches: 9. CDR1 SGHTA and CDR2 FQGTGA come from the germline V gene. The CDR3 length is 15 residues. The CDR3: CASSPLPGGLNIQYF. The CDR3 nucleotides read TGTGCCAGCAGCCCACTACCGGGAGGGTTAAACATTCAGTACTTC.

The gene calls are TRBV7-3 and TRBJ1-1; TRBD1 might be the D (5 bases). The ends were cut back, 3 bases at V and 2 bases at J, with 7 bases in the middle. Germline V gene sequence: CDR1 SGHTA, CDR2 FQGTGA. The CDR3 length is 13 residues. The CDR3 DNA reads as TGTGCCAGCAGCTTCCAGGGAAACACTGAAGCTTTCTTT. Amino acids: CASSFQGNTEAFF.

The chain is built from TRBV28 and TRBJ1-6; 7 positions agree with TRBD1. The CDR3 sequence is 15 residues long. Germline CDR1 reads MDHEN; CDR2 reads SYDVKM. Trimming at V came to 6 bases and at J to 7 bases, leaving 9 bases not matched to a gene. This CDR3 reads CASRGGTAGNSPLHF. CDR3 bases: TGTGCCAGCAGAGGGGGGACAGCTGGAAATTCACCCCTCCACTTT.

DNA for the CDR3: TGTGCCAGCAGCTCGCGGCAGGGTATAAACGTGGGCACAGATACGCAGTATTTT. It is translated as CASSSRQGINVGTDTQYF. The V gene is TRBV7-9, the J gene TRBJ2-3; a possible D gene is TRBD1 (5 bases). Trimming shortened V by 4 bases and J by 1 base, and 21 bases separated the two germline ends. This CDR3 is 18 amino acids long. The germline V gene has CDR1 SEHNR and CDR2 FQNEAQ (reference sequence).

The rearrangement joins TRBV18 to TRBJ2-7; 10 nucleotides align to TRBD1. With 1 base clipped from V and 6 bases from J, the junction kept 6 bases outside the gene matches. Germline V CDR1 and CDR2: KGHSH, LQKENI. This CDR3 is 15 amino acids long. The CDR3 is CASSPLGDRGLEQYF. Written as DNA, the CDR3 is TGTGCCAGCTCACCACTGGGGGACAGGGGTCTCGAGCAGTACTTC.